The entry that follows covers one TCR beta chain sequence. These data originate in a study of blood T cell repertoires in COVID-19. Whole-study context: PBMCs, B-cell-depleted T cells, or T cells were the source of the cDNA or gDNA that made up the material.

This CDR3 is built from 12 residues. CDR1 is SGDLS and CDR2 is YYNGEE in the germline V gene. V lost 0 bases and J lost 6, with 7 bases in between. Authors' analysis steps: Amplifying reference gene primers gave estimates of nucleated cell counts. Data came from immunoSEQ multiplex PCR; TCRdb stores just in-frame clones and leaves some out. V and J calls plus clone size are reproduced from that table; the DNA served to infer D and trimming. The sample includes approximately 280,000 clones, approximately 85% of them seen just once. The specimen was peripheral blood. The TCR originated in a man in his forties or fifties with active or convalescent COVID-19. This chain uses TRBV9 with TRBJ2-7; perhaps TRBD2 as D (6 bases). DNA for the CDR3: TGTGCCAGCAGCGTAGGGCGGGGCGAGCAGTACTTC. Protein: CASSVGRGEQYF.